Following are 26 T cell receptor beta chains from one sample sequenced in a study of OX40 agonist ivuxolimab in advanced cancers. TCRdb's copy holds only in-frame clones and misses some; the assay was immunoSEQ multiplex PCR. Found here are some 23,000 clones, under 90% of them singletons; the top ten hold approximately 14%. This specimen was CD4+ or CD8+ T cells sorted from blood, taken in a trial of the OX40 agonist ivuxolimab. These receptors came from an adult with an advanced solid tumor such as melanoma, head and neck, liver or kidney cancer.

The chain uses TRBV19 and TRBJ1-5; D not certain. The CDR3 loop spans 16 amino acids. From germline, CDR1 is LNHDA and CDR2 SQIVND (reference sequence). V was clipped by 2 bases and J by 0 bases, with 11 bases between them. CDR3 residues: CASSILFSYSNQPQHF. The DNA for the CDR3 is TGTGCCAGTAGTATACTCTTCTCATATAGCAATCAGCCCCAGCATTTT.

In nucleotides, the CDR3 is TGCGCCAGCAAAACGGCTGGGGGAACAGATACGCAGTATTTT. This encodes CASKTAGGTDTQYF. The rearrangement uses TRBV10-1 and TRBJ2-3; D could derive from TRBD1 or TRBD2 (5 bases each). Looked up from germline, CDR1 is WNHNN and CDR2 is SYGVQD (reference sequence). The CDR3 sequence is 14 residues long. V lost 7 bases and J lost 3, with 14 bases in between.

CDR3 amino acids: CAISNFTGTSGNTEAFF. CDR3 nucleotides: TGTGCCATCAGTAACTTTACAGGGACGTCCGGGAACACTGAAGCTTTCTTT. The rearrangement links TRBV10-3 to TRBJ1-1; D might be TRBD1 (6 bases). From germline, CDR1 is ENHRY and CDR2 SYGVKD. Trimming left V 5 bases short and J 1 base short, with 20 bases between. The CDR3 extends over 17 amino acids.

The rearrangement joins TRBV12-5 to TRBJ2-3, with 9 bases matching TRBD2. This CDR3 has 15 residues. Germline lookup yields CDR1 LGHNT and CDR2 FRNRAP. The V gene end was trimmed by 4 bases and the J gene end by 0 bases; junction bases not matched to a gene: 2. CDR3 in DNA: TGTGCTAGTGGTTCAGGGACTAGCAGCACAGATACGCAGTATTTT. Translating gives CASGSGTSSTDTQYF.

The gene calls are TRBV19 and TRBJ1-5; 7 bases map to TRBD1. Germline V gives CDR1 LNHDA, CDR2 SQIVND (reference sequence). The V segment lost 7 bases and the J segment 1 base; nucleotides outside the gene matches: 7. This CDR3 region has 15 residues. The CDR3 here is CASTQRGQSNQPQHF. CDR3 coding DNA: TGTGCCAGTACCCAAAGGGGACAGAGCAATCAGCCCCAGCATTTT.

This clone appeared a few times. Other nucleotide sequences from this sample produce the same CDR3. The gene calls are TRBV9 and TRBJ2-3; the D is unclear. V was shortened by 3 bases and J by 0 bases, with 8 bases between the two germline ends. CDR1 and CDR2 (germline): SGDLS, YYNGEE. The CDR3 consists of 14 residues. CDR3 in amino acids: CASSASSSTDTQYF. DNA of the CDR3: TGTGCCAGCAGCGCCAGTTCTAGCACAGATACGCAGTATTTT.

The CDR3 reads CASSGRISNTGELFF. For the CDR3, the DNA is TGTGCCAGCAGCGGGAGGATTTCGAACACCGGGGAGCTGTTTTTT. V is TRBV11-2 and J is TRBJ2-2, with a possible D match to TRBD2 (6 bases). V was shortened by 5 bases and J by 0 bases, with 10 bases between the two germline ends. Germline-derived CDR1 and CDR2 are SGHAT and FQNNGV. The CDR3 has 15 amino acids.

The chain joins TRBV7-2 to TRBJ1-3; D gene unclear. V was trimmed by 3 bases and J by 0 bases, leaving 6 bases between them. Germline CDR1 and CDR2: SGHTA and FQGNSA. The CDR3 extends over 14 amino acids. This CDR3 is CASSFRHSGNTIYF. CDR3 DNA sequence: TGTGCCAGCAGCTTCCGGCACTCTGGAAACACCATATATTTT.

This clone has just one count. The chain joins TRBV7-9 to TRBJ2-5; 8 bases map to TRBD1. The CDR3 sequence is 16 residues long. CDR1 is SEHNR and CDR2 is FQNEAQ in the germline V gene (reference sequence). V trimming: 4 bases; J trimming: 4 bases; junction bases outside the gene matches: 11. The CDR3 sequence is CASSSTNGTGGETQYF. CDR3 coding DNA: TGTGCCAGCAGCTCAACTAACGGGACAGGTGGAGAGACCCAGTACTTC.

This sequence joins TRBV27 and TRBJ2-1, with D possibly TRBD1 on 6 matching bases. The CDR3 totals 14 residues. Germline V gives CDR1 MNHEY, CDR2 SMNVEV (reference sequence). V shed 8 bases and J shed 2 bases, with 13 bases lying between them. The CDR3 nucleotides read TGTGCCAGCCGACCTCGGGACACCTACAATGAGCAGTTCTTC. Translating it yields CASRPRDTYNEQFF.

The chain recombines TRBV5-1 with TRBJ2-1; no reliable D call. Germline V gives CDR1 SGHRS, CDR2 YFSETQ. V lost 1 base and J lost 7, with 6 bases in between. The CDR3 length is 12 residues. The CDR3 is CASSLLGNEQFF. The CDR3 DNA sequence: TGCGCCAGCAGCTTGCTCGGGAATGAGCAGTTCTTC.

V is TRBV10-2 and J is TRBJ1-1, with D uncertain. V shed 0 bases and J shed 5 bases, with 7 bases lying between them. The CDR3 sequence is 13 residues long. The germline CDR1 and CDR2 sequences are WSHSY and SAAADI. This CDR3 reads CASSESTVTEAFF. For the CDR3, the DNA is TGCGCCAGCAGTGAGTCGACTGTAACTGAAGCTTTCTTT.

CDR3 coding DNA: TGCAGCGCCGCAGGGGGCGAAGCCACCGGGGAGCTGTTTTTT. Translation: CSAAGGEATGELFF. The J gene is TRBJ2-2, the V gene TRBV29-1, with 8 bases identical to TRBD1. Trimming took 7 bases from V and 4 from J; bases not matched to a gene: 8. The CDR3 has 14 amino acids. Germline lookup yields CDR1 SQVTM and CDR2 ANQGSEA.

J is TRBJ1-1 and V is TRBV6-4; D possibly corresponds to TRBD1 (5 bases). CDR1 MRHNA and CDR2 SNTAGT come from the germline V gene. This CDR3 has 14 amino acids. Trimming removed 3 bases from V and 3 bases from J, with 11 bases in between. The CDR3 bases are TGTGCCAGCAGTGAGGGGGTCGAGGACACTGAAGCTTTCTTT. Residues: CASSEGVEDTEAFF.

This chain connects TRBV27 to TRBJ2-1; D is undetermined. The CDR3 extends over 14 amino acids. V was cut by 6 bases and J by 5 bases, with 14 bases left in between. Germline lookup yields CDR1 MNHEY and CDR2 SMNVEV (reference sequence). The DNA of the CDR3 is TGTGCCAGCAGCTACGGCGGCTTCAACAATGAGCAGTTCTTC. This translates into CASSYGGFNNEQFF.

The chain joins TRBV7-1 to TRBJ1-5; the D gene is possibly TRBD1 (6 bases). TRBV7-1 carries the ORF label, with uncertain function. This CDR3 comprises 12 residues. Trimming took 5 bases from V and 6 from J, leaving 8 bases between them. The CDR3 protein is CASSLGGQPQHF. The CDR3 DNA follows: TGTGCCAGCAGCCTAGGGGGTCAGCCCCAGCATTTT.

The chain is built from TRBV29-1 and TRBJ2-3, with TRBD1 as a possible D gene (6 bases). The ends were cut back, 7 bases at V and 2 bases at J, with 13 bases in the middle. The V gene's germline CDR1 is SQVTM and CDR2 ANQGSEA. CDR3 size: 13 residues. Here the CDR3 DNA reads TGCAGCGCCGAGGGGGAATACACAGATACGCAGTATTTT. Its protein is CSAEGEYTDTQYF.

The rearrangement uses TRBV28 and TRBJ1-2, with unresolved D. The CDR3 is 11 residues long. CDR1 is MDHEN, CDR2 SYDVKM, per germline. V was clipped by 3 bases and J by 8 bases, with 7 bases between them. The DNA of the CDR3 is TGTGCCAGCAGTTTTACCCACGGCTACACCTTC. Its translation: CASSFTHGYTF.

CDR3: CASSLALDEPYNEQFF. The DNA for the CDR3 is TGTGCCAGCAGCTTGGCTCTAGATGAACCCTACAATGAGCAGTTCTTC. The chain has TRBV5-6 and TRBJ2-1; D is unclear. Deletions cut 0 bases from V and 2 bases from J, with 12 bases between. Per the germline V gene, CDR1 is SGHDT and CDR2 is YYEEEE. The CDR3 extends over 16 amino acids.

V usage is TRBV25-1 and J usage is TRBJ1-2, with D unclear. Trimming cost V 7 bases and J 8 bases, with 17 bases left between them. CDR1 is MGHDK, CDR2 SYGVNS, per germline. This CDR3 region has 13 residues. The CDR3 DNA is TGTGCCAGCACCGAAGTACAAGGAGGCGGCTACACCTTC. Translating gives CASTEVQGGGYTF.

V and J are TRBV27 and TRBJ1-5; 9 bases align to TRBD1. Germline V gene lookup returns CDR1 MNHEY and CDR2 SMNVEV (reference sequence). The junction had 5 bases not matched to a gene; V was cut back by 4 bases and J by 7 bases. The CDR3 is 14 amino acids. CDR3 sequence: CASSSPDRGQPQHF. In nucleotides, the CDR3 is TGTGCCAGCAGTTCCCCGGACAGGGGACAGCCCCAGCATTTT.

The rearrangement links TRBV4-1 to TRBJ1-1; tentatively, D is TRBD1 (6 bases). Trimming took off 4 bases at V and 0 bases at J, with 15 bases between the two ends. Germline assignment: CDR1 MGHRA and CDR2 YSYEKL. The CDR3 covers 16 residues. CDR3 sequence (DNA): TGCGCCAGCAGCCCTAGAGGACAGAGAATGAACACTGAAGCTTTCTTT. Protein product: CASSPRGQRMNTEAFF.

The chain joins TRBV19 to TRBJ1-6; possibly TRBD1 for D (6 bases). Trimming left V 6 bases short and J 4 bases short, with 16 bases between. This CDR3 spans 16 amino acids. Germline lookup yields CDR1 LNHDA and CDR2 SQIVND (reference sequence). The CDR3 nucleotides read TGTGCCAGTAGAAAAACACAGGGTTCTTATAATTCACCCCTCCACTTT. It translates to CASRKTQGSYNSPLHF.

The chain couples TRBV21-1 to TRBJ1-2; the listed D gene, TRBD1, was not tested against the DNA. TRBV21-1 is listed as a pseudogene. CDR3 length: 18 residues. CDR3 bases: TGTGCCAGCAGCAAAGAGGACAGGAGAGGGCCTTGGGACTATGGCTACACCTTC. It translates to CASSKEDRRGPWDYGYTF.

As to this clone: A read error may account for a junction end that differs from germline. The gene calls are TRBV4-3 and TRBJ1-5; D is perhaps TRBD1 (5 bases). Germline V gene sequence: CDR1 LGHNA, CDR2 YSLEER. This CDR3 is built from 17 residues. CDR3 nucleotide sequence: TGCGCCAGCAGCCAAGATTGGGGGGGTGAGGGGCAATCAGCCCCAGCATTT. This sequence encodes CASSQDWGGEGQSAPAF.

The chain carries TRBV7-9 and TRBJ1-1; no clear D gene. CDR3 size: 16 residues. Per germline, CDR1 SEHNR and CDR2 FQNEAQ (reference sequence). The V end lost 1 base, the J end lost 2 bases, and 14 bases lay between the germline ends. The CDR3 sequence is CASSLGQRQANTEAFF. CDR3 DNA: TGTGCCAGCAGCTTAGGTCAAAGGCAGGCCAACACTGAAGCTTTCTTT. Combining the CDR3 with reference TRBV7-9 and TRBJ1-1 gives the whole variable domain DTGVSQNPRHKITKRGQNVTFRCDPISEHNRLYWYRQTLGQGPEFLTYFQNEAQLEKSRLLSDRFSAERPKGSFSTLEIQRTEQGDSAMYLCASSLGQRQANTEAFFGQGTRLTVV.